The 22 T cell receptor beta chains below were found in one sample sequenced in a study of cytomegalovirus exposure and HLA in healthy donors. 60 Vbeta and 13 Jbeta primers were used in PCR. Sequenced by immunoSEQ multiplex PCR; TCRdb stores in-frame clones only, minus some. The data show 180,000 or so clones, about four fifths seen once. Material for sequencing was PBMCs. These receptors were obtained from a young woman in good health and CMV-seronegative.

This clone was seen a handful of times. Germline is not matched at one junction end, which may reflect a read error. The chain recombines TRBV2 with TRBJ1-5; 10 bases agree with TRBD1. The CDR3 runs 14 residues. Germline values: CDR1 SNHLY, CDR2 FYNNEI. The CDR3 nucleotides read TGTGCCAGCAGTTCGGGGACAGGGGATCAGTCCCAGCATTTT. Translated: CASSSGTGDQSQHF.

This clone was counted a few times. The chain recombines TRBV4-2 with TRBJ2-7, with 10 positions matching TRBD1. This CDR3 has 15 residues. V lost 1 base and J lost 0; bases outside the gene matches: 0. Germline V CDR1 and CDR2: LGHNA, YNFKEQ. CDR3: CASSQGTGGSYEQYF. CDR3 DNA sequence: TGTGCCAGCAGCCAAGGGACAGGGGGCTCCTACGAGCAGTACTTC.

The chain couples TRBV2 to TRBJ1-4; TRBD1 aligns across 9 bases. After removal of 6 bases from V and 4 bases from J, the junction contained 3 bases not matched to a gene. From germline, CDR1 is SNHLY and CDR2 FYNNEI. CDR3 size: 14 residues. This CDR3 is CASSVTGGNEKLFF. The CDR3 DNA reads as TGTGCCAGCAGCGTGACAGGGGGTAATGAAAAACTGTTTTTT.

V is TRBV18 and J is TRBJ2-3, with a possible D match to TRBD2 (6 bases). The V gene lost 6 bases and the J gene lost 8 bases, with 12 bases spanning the gap. The CDR3 contains 12 residues. Germline CDR1 reads KGHSH; CDR2 reads LQKENI. The CDR3 loop is CASSPAGGTQYF. DNA for the CDR3: TGTGCCAGCTCCCCAGCCGGGGGTACGCAGTATTTT.

The chain links TRBV30 to TRBJ1-1, with a tentative D call TRBD1 (5 bases). Trimming shortened V by 3 bases and J by 5 bases, and 16 bases separated the two germline ends. Germline V gene lookup returns CDR1 GTSNPN and CDR2 SVGIG (reference sequence). The CDR3 runs to 14 residues. The CDR3 loop is CAWSPPGVGTEAFF. In DNA, the CDR3 is TGTGCCTGGAGCCCGCCGGGGGTGGGAACTGAAGCTTTCTTT.

This clone appeared a few times. Other DNA sequences in this sample translate to the same CDR3. This chain uses TRBV5-1 with TRBJ2-1; 10 bases are a match to TRBD2. The CDR3 consists of 15 residues. CDR1 is SGHRS and CDR2 is YFSETQ in the germline V gene. The ends lost 0 bases at V and 5 bases at J; junction bases unmatched: 2. CDR3 sequence: CASSLGLAGNNEQFF. CDR3 DNA sequence: TGCGCCAGCAGCTTGGGACTAGCGGGTAACAATGAGCAGTTCTTC.

The chain uses TRBV4-1 and TRBJ1-1; 8 bases are shared with TRBD1. V lost 3 bases and J lost 0; bases outside the gene matches: 12. In germline, CDR1 is MGHRA, CDR2 YSYEKL. The CDR3 consists of 18 residues. CDR3: CASSHRGDRTSLNTEAFF. In nucleotides, the CDR3 is TGCGCCAGCAGCCACCGTGGGGACAGGACTTCACTGAACACTGAAGCTTTCTTT.

This chain joins TRBV19 and TRBJ1-2; D may be TRBD1 (5 bases). Per the germline V gene, CDR1 is LNHDA and CDR2 is SQIVND (reference sequence). The CDR3 has 14 amino acids. Trimming took 7 bases from V and 6 from J, leaving 18 bases between them. The CDR3 spells CASTTSPGPHGYTF. CDR3 coding DNA: TGTGCCAGTACCACGTCGCCAGGGCCTCATGGCTACACCTTC.

This chain uses TRBV18 with TRBJ1-1, with 9 bases matching TRBD1. Germline CDR1 reads KGHSH; CDR2 reads LQKENI. This CDR3 is built from 15 residues. Trimming removed 4 bases from V and 5 bases from J; junction bases left unmatched: 8. The CDR3 protein is CASSRTGDSITEAFF. DNA of the CDR3: TGTGCCAGCTCACGGACAGGGGATTCGATTACTGAAGCTTTCTTT.

As for this clone: The junction shows a germline mismatch at one end, possibly a read error. The chain employs TRBV5-1 and TRBJ1-2, with 11 bases aligning to TRBD1. CDR1 is SGHRS, CDR2 YFSETQ, per germline. The CDR3 loop spans 13 amino acids. The CDR3, as DNA: TGCGCCAGCAGCTTCGAGTATGGGACAGGGGGTGACTTC. Translated, it gives CASSFEYGTGGDF.

The chain carries TRBV4-3 and TRBJ2-7, with D tentatively TRBD1 (5 bases). This CDR3 region has 13 residues. Trimming took off 1 base at V and 4 bases at J, with 8 bases between the two ends. Germline V gives CDR1 LGHNA, CDR2 YSLEER. The CDR3 spells CASSQAGSYEQYF. DNA of the CDR3: TGCGCCAGCAGCCAAGCAGGGTCGTACGAGCAGTACTTC.

In nucleotides, the CDR3 is TGTGCCAGCAGTGAAGCTCTTGGGGGGGCTGTAGATACGCAGTATTTT. Residues: CASSEALGGAVDTQYF. The J gene is TRBJ2-3, the V gene TRBV2, with TRBD2 as a possible D gene (7 bases). The germline V and J ends were trimmed by 0 bases and 5 bases, with 15 bases remaining between them. Per the germline V gene, CDR1 is SNHLY and CDR2 is FYNNEI. This CDR3 is built from 16 residues. Full variable domain (outside the CDR3, taken from reference TRBV2 and TRBJ2-3): EPEVTQTPSHQVTQMGQEVILRCVPISNHLYFYWYRQILGQKVEFLVSFYNNEISEKSEIFDDQFSVERPDGSNFTLKIRSTKLEDSAMYFCASSEALGGAVDTQYFGPGTRLTVL.

The CDR3 protein is CASAGTGIPDTQYF. CDR3 nucleotides: TGCGCCAGCGCCGGGACAGGCATCCCAGATACGCAGTATTTT. V is TRBV5-1 and J is TRBJ2-3, with 8 bases that match TRBD1. V lost 7 bases and J lost 4; bases outside the gene matches: 8. The CDR3 sequence is 14 residues long. Germline V gene data show CDR1 as SGHRS and CDR2 as YFSETQ.

The chain employs TRBV4-1 and TRBJ1-5; tentative D call: TRBD1 (5 bases). CDR3 length: 16 amino acids. CDR1 and CDR2 (germline): MGHRA, YSYEKL. The V end lost 3 bases, the J end lost 3 bases, and 15 bases lay between the germline ends. The CDR3 here is CASSQGFGGDNQPQHF. CDR3 in DNA: TGCGCCAGCAGCCAGGGTTTCGGGGGGGACAATCAGCCCCAGCATTTT.

V is TRBV30 and J is TRBJ1-5; a possible D gene is TRBD1 (6 bases). Trimming stripped 7 bases from V and 1 base from J, with 11 bases between. The CDR3 is 13 residues long. Germline V CDR1 and CDR2: GTSNPN, SVGIG (reference sequence). The CDR3, as DNA: TGTGCCTCAGGGGAAGGAAGCAATCAGCCCCAGCATTTT. Amino acids: CASGEGSNQPQHF.

The gene calls are TRBV6-5 and TRBJ2-2; a possible D gene is TRBD2 (5 bases). The CDR3 is 16 residues long. Germline CDR1 reads MNHEY; CDR2 reads SVGAGI. The ends were cut back, 0 bases at V and 5 bases at J, with 13 bases in the middle. CDR3 nucleotide sequence: TGTGCCAGCAGTTACTCTTTTGGTCCGGGGACCGGGGAGCTGTTTTTT. Its protein is CASSYSFGPGTGELFF.

This sequence joins TRBV6-5 and TRBJ1-2, with 7 bases lining up with TRBD1. The length of the CDR3 is 14 residues. Trimming cost V 4 bases and J 4 bases; bases outside gene matches: 6. Germline-derived CDR1 and CDR2 are MNHEY and SVGAGI. CDR3 sequence (DNA): TGTGCCAGCAGTTCGCCGGGACAGTCCTATGGCTACACCTTC. Translating it yields CASSSPGQSYGYTF.

The rearrangement links TRBV25-1 to TRBJ1-1, with D perhaps TRBD1 (6 bases). The CDR3 spans 14 residues. The germline CDR1 and CDR2 sequences are MGHDK and SYGVNS. Trimming cost V 4 bases and J 2 bases, with 11 bases left between them. The DNA for the CDR3 is TGTGCCAGCAGTGGCACAGGGAGAAACACTGAAGCTTTCTTT. Protein: CASSGTGRNTEAFF.

V and J are TRBV5-6 and TRBJ2-1, with 7 positions matching TRBD2. Germline values: CDR1 SGHDT, CDR2 YYEEEE. CDR3 length: 16 amino acids. J lost 9 bases, V lost 1 base, and 13 bases had no gene match. CDR3: CASSLYGLGVSSEQFF. The DNA of the CDR3 is TGTGCCAGCAGCTTGTACGGACTAGGGGTCAGTAGTGAGCAGTTCTTC.

The chain links TRBV15 to TRBJ1-1; possibly TRBD1 for D (5 bases). CDR1 is LNHNV and CDR2 is YYDKDF in the germline V gene (reference sequence). V dropped 0 bases and J dropped 5 bases, with 10 bases sitting between them. The CDR3 consists of 14 residues. In nucleotides, the CDR3 is TGTGCCACCAGCAGAGATCGGGGGAGAACTGAAGCTTTCTTT. Protein: CATSRDRGRTEAFF.

The chain is built from TRBV5-4 and TRBJ1-2, with 9 bases identical to TRBD1. V gave up 0 bases and J gave up 7 bases; unmatched junction bases: 16. The CDR3 has 18 residues. CDR1 SGHNT and CDR2 YYREEE come from the germline V gene (reference sequence). CDR3 residues: CASSLGMARTGDFGGYTF. The CDR3 DNA sequence: TGTGCCAGCAGCTTGGGGATGGCGAGGACAGGGGATTTCGGTGGCTACACCTTC.

This sequence joins TRBV6-5 and TRBJ1-5, with 9 bases fitting TRBD1. This CDR3 comprises 14 residues. The ends lost 5 bases at V and 9 bases at J; junction bases unmatched: 8. Germline loops: CDR1 MNHEY, CDR2 SVGAGI. The CDR3 DNA reads TGTGCCAGCAGTCTTACAGGGGGCTTAGGGCCCCAGCATTTT. Translated, it gives CASSLTGGLGPQHF.